Listed below are T cell receptor beta chains from one sample, sequenced in a study of identical twins. Via MiXCR, TCRdb re-called the 5' RACE reads, giving one row per CDR3 protein. The sample carries over 200,000 distinct CDR3 sequences, 6.5% recorded once. This sample also belongs to another study, concerning T cells expressing NK-cell markers.

Sequencing was performed on CD8+ T cells sorted from blood. The receptors shown here come from a woman between 18 and 30 years old in good health. Both conserved end residues are part of each CDR3.

CALDTYGYTF,TRBV30
CSARGDGFRYEQYF,TRBV20-1
CASSPTVASGSYNEQFF,TRBV5-1
CASSGEWQSGYEQFF,TRBV2
CASLGAGYNEQFF,TRBV19
CASTLEGGGREQFF,TRBV12-3/TRBV12-4
CASSHPPSGSNEQFF,TRBV4-2
CASSVGDSSYNEQFF,TRBV9
CASEERDRGSSSYNEQFF,TRBV9
CATRQGPYEQYF,TRBV7-9
CASSVGSSGKVVETQYF,TRBV7-8
CASSDTGTTYGYTF,TRBV6-1
CASSIVSGTSYEQYF,TRBV19
CASSYGGNAYEQYF,TRBV27
CATSEPRTGNEQFF,TRBV24-1